This is a list of T cell receptor beta chains from one sample in a study of identical twins. TCRdb re-analysed the 5' RACE reads in MiXCR, keeping a single row per CDR3 protein. The table shows 250,000 to 300,000 distinct CDR3 sequences, with roughly 8.6% occurring only once. The same data also contributed to another study, on yellow fever vaccine responses in identical twins.

The sequenced material came from CD8+ T cells sorted from blood. These TCRs come from a woman aged 18-30 years in good health. The CDR3 runs from the conserved cysteine through the conserved F or W. A D gene is named only where the DNA matches it firmly. Clone size appears in some rows only: once, few, many, or a class for an expanded clone.

J: TRBJ2-1; D: NA; size: many; V: TRBV11-2; CDR3: CASSLTGKGYNEQFF; DNA: TGTGCCAGCAGCCTTACCGGGAAAGGTTACAATGAGCAGTTCTTC
J: TRBJ2-7; D: NA; size: NA; V: TRBV29-1; CDR3: CSVEGRSDEQYF; DNA: TGCAGCGTTGAAGGGCGGTCAGACGAGCAGTACTTC
J: TRBJ2-3; D: TRBD1; size: few; V: TRBV27; CDR3: CASSLWDREGTDTQYF; DNA: TGTGCCAGCAGTTTATGGGACAGGGAAGGCACAGATACGCAGTATTTT
J: TRBJ2-2; D: NA; size: few; V: TRBV12-5; CDR3: CASGPSLSGELFF; DNA: TGTGCTAGTGGCCCAAGTCTTAGCGGGGAGCTGTTTTTT
J: TRBJ2-5; D: TRBD1; size: NA; V: TRBV3-1; CDR3: CASSQLGQNQETQYF; DNA: TGTGCCAGCAGCCAATTGGGACAGAACCAAGAGACCCAGTACTTC
J: TRBJ1-4; D: NA; size: NA; V: TRBV27; CDR3: CASSFGPGNEKLFF; DNA: TGTGCCAGCAGTTTTGGTCCGGGAAATGAAAAACTGTTTTTT
J: TRBJ2-5; D: NA; size: many; V: TRBV10-3; CDR3: CAISEVSEAQYF; DNA: TGTGCCATCAGTGAGGTTTCGGAGGCCCAGTACTTC
J: TRBJ2-7; D: TRBD2; size: many; V: TRBV28; CDR3: CASRSRTSGSIYEQYF; DNA: TGTGCCAGCAGATCAAGGACTAGCGGGAGTATCTACGAGCAGTACTTC
J: TRBJ2-3; D: NA; size: NA; V: TRBV27; CDR3: CASSSSTQDRPYTDTQYF; DNA: TGTGCCAGCAGTTCGTCAACTCAAGACAGGCCCTATACAGATACGCAGTATTTT
J: TRBJ2-6; D: NA; size: many; V: TRBV29-1; CDR3: CSVTDRSGANVLTF; DNA: TGCAGCGTAACTGACAGATCTGGGGCCAACGTCCTGACTTTC
J: TRBJ2-1; D: TRBD1; size: NA; V: TRBV7-2; CDR3: CASSLTGASYNEQFF; DNA: TGTGCCAGCAGCCTCACAGGGGCCTCCTACAATGAGCAGTTCTTC
J: TRBJ2-1; D: NA; size: few; V: TRBV10-3; CDR3: CAISEQGPSYNEQFF; DNA: TGTGCCATCAGTGAGCAGGGCCCCTCCTACAATGAGCAGTTCTTC
J: TRBJ2-3; D: NA; size: many; V: TRBV7-8; CDR3: CASTGASTDTQYF; DNA: TGTGCCAGCACCGGTGCGAGCACAGATACGCAGTATTTT
J: TRBJ1-2; D: NA; size: many; V: TRBV6-5; CDR3: CASSYSRGSRPYGYTF; DNA: TGTGCCAGCAGTTACTCGAGAGGCTCAAGGCCCTATGGCTACACCTTC
J: TRBJ1-3; D: NA; size: NA; V: TRBV11-2; CDR3: CASSLDGPGNTIYF; DNA: TGTGCCAGCAGCTTAGATGGACCTGGAAACACCATATATTTT
J: TRBJ2-3; D: TRBD2; size: few; V: TRBV5-5; CDR3: CASSPASGGDDTQYF; DNA: TGTGCCAGCAGCCCGGCTAGCGGGGGGGACGATACGCAGTATTTT